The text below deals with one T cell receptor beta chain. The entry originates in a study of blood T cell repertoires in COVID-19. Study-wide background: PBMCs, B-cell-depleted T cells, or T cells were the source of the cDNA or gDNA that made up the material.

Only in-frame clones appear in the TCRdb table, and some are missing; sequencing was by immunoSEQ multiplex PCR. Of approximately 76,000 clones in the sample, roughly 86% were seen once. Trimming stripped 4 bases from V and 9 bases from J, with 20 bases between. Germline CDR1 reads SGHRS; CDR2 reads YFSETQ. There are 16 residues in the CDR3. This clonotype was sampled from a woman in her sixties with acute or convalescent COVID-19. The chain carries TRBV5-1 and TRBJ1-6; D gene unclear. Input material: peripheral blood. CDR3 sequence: CASSEFGEEVASPLHF. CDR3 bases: TGCGCCAGCAGCGAGTTTGGAGAGGAGGTGGCTTCACCCCTCCACTTT.